This TCR beta chain came from a study of long-term antiretroviral therapy in people with HIV. Whole-study context: It was about a decade after the earliest samples that the 2015 immediate-ART recommendation appeared. Points from the study as a whole: Narrower CDR3 length ranges marked HIV repertoires relative to controls.

CDR3 length: 15 amino acids. Trimming left V 0 bases short and J 7 bases short, with 13 bases between. Germline V lookup: CDR1 SGHTA, CDR2 FQGNSA. This clone came up once. Its antigen is currently unknown. With survey level as its setting, the immunoSEQ assay was v3.0. Profiling relied on immunoSEQ multiplex PCR, and the TCRdb table lists in-frame clones only, not all of them. This table holds approximately 21,000 clones, around 85% found once. The TCR originated in a man under 40 with HIV. The sample consisted of unsorted PBMCs, taken 1.5 years after starting antiretroviral therapy. This chain connects TRBV7-2 to TRBJ2-1, with D unclear. CDR3 sequence: CASSLAKAAKNEQFF. The CDR3 DNA follows: TGTGCCAGCAGCTTAGCGAAGGCGGCCAAGAATGAGCAGTTCTTC.